A selection of T cell receptor beta chains follows, all from one sample in a study of regulatory T cells in long-lasting Graves disease. TCRdb re-called the multiplex PCR reads with MiXCR, one entry per CDR3 protein. The sample holds some 420,000 distinct CDR3 sequences; less than 25% are singletons and the top ten take roughly 13%. The source material was peripheral blood mononuclear cells (PBMCs), sampled when the disease was refractory, from a patient treated with antithyroid drugs. The receptor source for this set is a female donor with Graves disease. Each CDR3 is given with its conserved first and last residue. Fields, in order: J gene, clone size, V gene, D gene, CDR3 protein, CDR3 DNA. D genes are given only for firm matches. Expanded clones get a size class; other rows say once, few or many, or leave the size out.

TRBJ1-5 many TRBV6-1 - CASSKDSSGNQPQHF TGTGCCAGCAGCAAGGACTCTTCGGGCAATCAGCCCCAGCATTTT
TRBJ1-4 many TRBV7-2 - CASSSELSNEKLFF TGTGCCAGCAGCTCCGAACTGTCTAATGAAAAACTGTTTTTT
TRBJ1-1 few TRBV5-1 - CASSLDNRVLPGNTEAFF TGCGCCAGCAGCTTGGACAACCGAGTCCTCCCTGGGAACACTGAAGCTTTCTTT
TRBJ2-7 - TRBV2 - CASSEWHSYEQYF TGTGCCAGCAGTGAATGGCACTCCTACGAGCAGTACTTC
TRBJ1-1 many TRBV2 - CASSEYSYTEAFF TGTGCCAGCAGTGAATACAGCTACACTGAAGCTTTCTTT
TRBJ2-5 many TRBV7-2 TRBD2 CASSLVETSGGQETQYF TGTGCCAGCAGCTTAGTTGAAACTAGCGGGGGTCAAGAGACCCAGTACTTC
TRBJ2-4 many TRBV27 TRBD1 CASSFKPGQGKNIQYF TGTGCCAGCAGTTTCAAACCGGGACAGGGAAAAAACATTCAGTACTTC
TRBJ1-1 - TRBV7-9 - CASTKTGGAMNTEAFF TGTGCCAGCACCAAGACGGGGGGGGCGATGAACACTGAAGCTTTCTTT
TRBJ1-5 - TRBV15 TRBD1 CATSRPRQGPHNQPQHF TGTGCCACCAGCAGACCTCGACAGGGGCCCCACAATCAGCCCCAGCATTTT
TRBJ2-4 many TRBV12-3/TRBV12-4 - CASSLPETGLAKNIQYF TGTGCCAGCAGTTTACCCGAAACAGGGTTAGCCAAAAACATTCAGTACTTC
TRBJ2-2 - TRBV6-2/TRBV6-3 - CASRDLNTGELFF TGTGCCAGCAGGGACTTGAACACCGGGGAGCTGTTTTTT
TRBJ1-5 - TRBV20-1 - CSASPDGRTQPQHF TGCAGTGCTAGTCCGGACGGGAGGACACAGCCCCAGCATTTT
TRBJ2-5 - TRBV7-3 TRBD1 CASSSTGQRQETQYF TGTGCCAGCAGCTCTACGGGACAGAGGCAAGAGACCCAGTACTTC
TRBJ1-1 many TRBV19 - CASMVRRDTEAFF TGTGCCAGTATGGTTCGGCGGGACACTGAAGCTTTCTTT
TRBJ1-2 many TRBV28 - CASSLFTAVYGYTF TGTGCCAGCAGTTTATTTACAGCGGTCTATGGCTACACCTTC
TRBJ2-3 - TRBV28 - CASDTGSTDTQYF TGTGCCAGCGATACGGGGAGCACAGATACGCAGTATTTT
TRBJ1-5 - TRBV4-3 - CASSQDVDQPQHF TGCGCCAGCAGCCAAGATGTGGACCAGCCCCAGCATTTT
TRBJ1-1 many TRBV28 - CASLLANTEAFF TGTGCCTCCCTTTTAGCAAACACTGAAGCTTTCTTT
TRBJ1-1 many TRBV28 - CALQGLTEAFF TGTGCCCTACAGGGTTTGACTGAAGCTTTCTTT
TRBJ2-2 few TRBV6-5 - CASSYEATTGELFF TGTGCCAGCAGTTACGAGGCAACCACCGGGGAGCTGTTTTTT
TRBJ2-1 few TRBV11-2 TRBD1 CASSRTGGTEQFF TGTGCCAGCAGCCGTACAGGGGGCACTGAGCAGTTCTTC
TRBJ2-7 few TRBV7-2 TRBD1 CASSTLGGTYEQYF TGTGCCAGCAGCACCTTAGGGGGCACCTACGAGCAGTACTTC
TRBJ2-7 - TRBV11-3 - CASRTLLHPAPYEQYF TGTGCCTCAAGGACTCTACTACACCCGGCACCCTACGAGCAGTACTTC
TRBJ1-1 many TRBV19 - CASSIGWNTEAFF TGTGCCAGTAGTATAGGGTGGAACACTGAAGCTTTCTTT
TRBJ1-1 many TRBV7-2 TRBD1 CASSPTGGSGGEAFF TGTGCCAGCAGCCCGACAGGGGGTTCGGGAGGTGAAGCTTTCTTT
TRBJ2-2 few TRBV20-1 - CSAHEAGDTGELFF TGCAGTGCTCACGAGGCAGGGGACACCGGGGAGCTGTTTTTT
TRBJ2-5 many TRBV12-3/TRBV12-4 TRBD2 CASRLGTSGGETQYF TGTGCCAGCAGACTCGGGACTAGCGGGGGGGAGACCCAGTACTTC
TRBJ1-1 many TRBV12-3/TRBV12-4 - CASSSQSMNTEAFF TGTGCCAGCAGTTCACAGAGCATGAACACTGAAGCTTTCTTT
TRBJ1-2 - TRBV28 TRBD1 CASNRAGTGVDGYTF TGTGCCAGCAATCGGGCCGGGACAGGGGTTGATGGCTACACCTTC
TRBJ1-2 few TRBV30 - CAWRPKTDIYGYTF TGTGCCTGGAGACCAAAGACAGACATCTATGGCTACACCTTC
TRBJ2-7 many TRBV28 - CASSAPPTYEQYF TGTGCCAGCAGTGCCCCACCAACCTACGAGCAGTACTTC
TRBJ2-5 - TRBV19 TRBD1 CASSMGTGEIETQYF TGTGCCAGTAGTATGGGAACAGGGGAGATAGAGACCCAGTACTTC
TRBJ2-4 many TRBV28 - CASTGPAKNIQYF TGTGCCAGCACGGGTCCGGCAAAAAACATTCAGTACTTC
TRBJ1-1 many TRBV30 - CAWSVLTHTEAFF TGTGCCTGGAGTGTATTAACCCACACTGAAGCTTTCTTT
TRBJ2-7 few TRBV20-1 - CSARGDLAPNEQYF TGCAGTGCCCGGGGCGATTTGGCCCCAAACGAGCAGTACTTC
TRBJ2-1 - TRBV28 - CASSPGSGYNEQFF TGTGCCAGCAGCCCGGGTAGCGGCTACAATGAGCAGTTCTTC
TRBJ1-1 many TRBV3-1 - CASSPTFGGTEAFF TGTGCCAGCAGCCCGACCTTCGGGGGCACTGAAGCTTTCTTT
TRBJ2-2 many TRBV12-3/TRBV12-4 - CASIARWNTGELFF TGTGCCAGCATCGCCAGGTGGAACACCGGGGAGCTGTTTTTT
TRBJ1-1 many TRBV6-1 - CASSPWGDGVEAFF TGTGCCAGCAGTCCCTGGGGGGATGGCGTGGAAGCTTTCTTT
TRBJ2-2 many TRBV6-1 TRBD1 CASSPRTGGWTGELFF TGTGCCAGCAGTCCACGGACAGGGGGCTGGACCGGGGAGCTGTTTTTT
TRBJ1-1 few TRBV4-1 - CASSHAPYRSNTEAFF TGCGCCAGCAGCCATGCACCCTACAGGAGTAACACTGAAGCTTTCTTT